A single sample gave rise to the 6 T cell receptor beta chains below, sequenced in a study of T-cell reconstitution after alpha-beta-depleted transplantation in children. Using unique molecular identifiers, the investigators prepared the TCRbeta library. TCRdb called the PCR reads again in MiXCR, with one record for every CDR3 protein. This sample yields around 270,000 distinct CDR3 sequences, of which roughly 9.1% are seen a single time; approximately 7.6% belongs to the top ten. Here the sequenced sample was PBMCs, taken before TCRalphabeta/CD19-depleted stem cell transplant. Source of these receptors: a boy less than two years old with acute myeloid leukemia, due to receive a stem cell transplant.

This clonotype was seen a handful of times. The rearrangement links TRBV19 to TRBJ2-7; 9 nucleotides align to TRBD2. Trimming took 6 bases from V and 0 from J; bases not matched to a gene: 21. Germline V gives CDR1 LNHDA, CDR2 SQIVND (reference sequence). The CDR3 totals 20 residues. CDR3 amino acids: CASSNRGIIYTSGPSYEQYF. CDR3 DNA sequence: TGTGCCAGTAGCAATCGGGGGATAATCTATACTAGCGGGCCCTCCTACGAGCAGTACTTC. The whole variable domain, remainder taken from reference TRBV19 and TRBJ2-7, is DGGITQSPKYLFRKEGQNVTLSCEQNLNHDAMYWYRQDPGQGLRLIYYSQIVNDFQKGDIAEGYSVSREKKESFPLTVTSAQKNPTAFYLCASSNRGIIYTSGPSYEQYFGPGTRLTVT.

The J gene is TRBJ2-1, the V gene TRBV29-1, with 12 nucleotides matching TRBD1. The V gene's germline CDR1 is SQVTM and CDR2 ANQGSEA. This CDR3 is 15 amino acids long. Trimming took 4 bases from V and 7 from J; bases not matched to a gene: 8. This CDR3 is CSVVWGQGAGNEQFF. The CDR3 bases are TGCAGCGTTGTGTGGGGACAGGGGGCAGGGAATGAGCAGTTCTTC.

At least ten counts were recorded for this clonotype. This chain links TRBV30 with TRBJ2-2; no definite D call. This CDR3 spans 13 amino acids. CDR1 is GTSNPN, CDR2 SVGIG, per germline (reference sequence). The V end lost 3 bases, the J end lost 1 base, and 6 bases lay between the germline ends. The CDR3 sequence is CAWRFGNTGELFF. CDR3 coding DNA: TGTGCCTGGAGGTTCGGGAACACCGGGGAGCTGTTTTTT.

The J gene is TRBJ2-7, the V gene TRBV28; weak D call: TRBD2 (5 bases). The length of the CDR3 is 13 residues. V was trimmed by 3 bases and J by 3 bases, leaving 9 bases between them. CDR1 is MDHEN and CDR2 is SYDVKM in the germline V gene. For the CDR3, the DNA is TGTGCCAGCAGTTTCCCAGGAGGCTACGAGCAGTACTTC. Translating gives CASSFPGGYEQYF.

This clonotype was seen at least ten times. The V call is TRBV11-2, the J call TRBJ2-2; 16 positions agree with TRBD2. Germline V gene sequence: CDR1 SGHAT, CDR2 FQNNGV. The junction had 6 bases not matched to a gene; V was cut back by 5 bases and J by 3 bases. The CDR3 runs 18 residues. The CDR3 region is CASSKGLAGGPDTGELFF. The CDR3 nucleotides are TGTGCCAGCAGCAAGGGACTAGCGGGAGGGCCGGACACCGGGGAGCTGTTTTTT.

This clonotype appeared many times. This chain connects TRBV7-3 to TRBJ1-4; D call uncertain. Looked up from germline, CDR1 is SGHTA and CDR2 is FQGTGA. This CDR3 is built from 15 residues. V was trimmed by 5 bases and J by 0 bases, leaving 10 bases between them. The CDR3 DNA follows: TGTGCCAGCAGCCTCAGACGGCCAACTAATGAAAAACTGTTTTTT. This translates into CASSLRRPTNEKLFF.